Sequencing of this T cell receptor beta chain was carried out in a study of cytomegalovirus exposure and HLA in healthy donors. The CDR3 covers 13 residues. Deletions cut 1 base from V and 7 bases from J, with 10 bases between. Germline lookup yields CDR1 SGHDN and CDR2 FVKESK. At collection, donors were nominally healthy, but unrecorded immune exposures were probable. The PCR ran on 60 Vbeta and 13 Jbeta primers. Libraries were prepared by immunoSEQ multiplex PCR; TCRdb keeps only in-frame clonotypes and omits some of them. The sample includes under 200,000 clones, around 75% of them seen just once. Regarding the study as a whole: Later genetic work tied a missense DCLRE1C variant to beta-chain V and J trimming. Researchers catalogued 164 TCR beta chains as cytomegalovirus-associated. A later analysis showed that HLA-associated TCR beta chains had undergone more clonal expansion than equally common others.

Details on this clone: Its target is not known.

This clonotype originated in a woman aged 25-40 years in good health and CMV-seropositive. This rearrangement joins TRBV14 to TRBJ2-5; tentative D call: TRBD1 (5 bases). The sequencing sample was made of PBMCs. CDR3 nucleotides: TGTGCCAGCAGCCAAGTTGGCCAGGGGACCCAGTACTTC. This gives the protein CASSQVGQGTQYF. Drawing the rest from reference TRBV14 and TRBJ2-5, the complete variable domain is EAGVTQFPSHSVIEKGQTVTLRCDPISGHDNLYWYRRVMGKEIKFLLHFVKESKQDESGMPNNRFLAERTGGTYSTLKVQPAELEDSGVYFCASSQVGQGTQYFGPGTRLLVL.